The text below deals with one T cell receptor (delta chain). Antigen unknown. This sample stems from a study of Vδ1+ human thymocytes. General study results and limits: Many TRG clonotypes were shared between donors; TRD repertoires were essentially private. Thymic TRG and TRD repertoires appeared highly polyclonal, with Gaussian CDR3 length distributions. Thymic delta-chain repertoires held roughly 19% Vdelta2 sequences and few Vdelta3, despite high sort purity.

The CDR3 totals 26 residues. Germline trimming cut 3 bases from V and 0 bases from J; bases unmatched to any gene: 34. The germline gives CDR1 TSWWSYY, CDR2 QGS. Sequences come from RNA converted to cDNA by reverse transcription. The CDR3 regions were amplified by multiplex PCR from V-gene primers to a constant-region primer. TCRdb redid clone calling on the multiplex PCR reads using CATT. The sample holds about 50,000 delta-chain clones, about 14% seen once. The specimen sequenced was Vdelta1+ gamma-delta thymocytes from the thymus. This sample's subset: FACS-sorted CD3+ TCRalphabeta- TCRVdelta1+ TCRVdelta2- thymocytes. The sequence was collected from a girl less than two years old who had congenital heart surgery. V and J are TRDV1 and TRDJ1; 10 bases agree with TRDD3. The CDR3 DNA is TGTGCTCTTGGGGACACCCCCTCCTACGGACGAGGGGTTGGGGGATACTGGGCGAAGTACACCGATAAACTCATCTTT. This codes for CALGDTPSYGRGVGGYWAKYTDKLIF.